These T cell receptor beta chains were read from a single sample in a study of shared clonotypes between healthy human individuals. Libraries were prepared by immunoSEQ multiplex PCR; TCRdb keeps only in-frame clonotypes and omits some of them. The sample lists approximately 980,000 clones, about three quarters occurring once. The specimen sequenced was memory CD4+ T cells sorted from blood. The receptors were sampled from a man younger than 35 in good health. Each CDR3 is given with its conserved first and last residue. A D gene is named only where the DNA matches it firmly. The size of a clone is reported for some rows only, either as once, few or many, or as a class for expanded clones.

D gene: TRBD2; V gene: TRBV5-1; J gene: TRBJ2-5; clone size: -; CDR3 length: 16; CDR3 DNA: TGCGCCAGCAGCTTGGCTTCTAGCGGGGGAGTAGAGACCCAGTACTTC; CDR3 protein: CASSLASSGGVETQYF
D gene: -; V gene: TRBV15; J gene: TRBJ2-6; clone size: once; CDR3 length: 14; CDR3 DNA: TGTGCCACCAGCCCGGGGACGGTGGCCAACGTCCTGACTTTC; CDR3 protein: CATSPGTVANVLTF
D gene: -; V gene: TRBV19; J gene: TRBJ1-2; clone size: -; CDR3 length: 12; CDR3 DNA: TGTGCCACTCATGGAGGTCAGTTTGGCTACACCTTC; CDR3 protein: CATHGGQFGYTF
D gene: -; V gene: TRBV2; J gene: TRBJ1-2; clone size: -; CDR3 length: 15; CDR3 DNA: TGTGCCAGCAAAGGGGGAGGGGTTTTTTTCTATGGCTACACCTTC; CDR3 protein: CASKGGGVFFYGYTF
D gene: -; V gene: TRBV5-6; J gene: TRBJ2-7; clone size: -; CDR3 length: 14; CDR3 DNA: TGTGCCAGCAGACAAACAGGAGTATCCTACGAGCAGTACTTC; CDR3 protein: CASRQTGVSYEQYF
D gene: -; V gene: TRBV25-1; J gene: TRBJ2-3; clone size: -; CDR3 length: 15; CDR3 DNA: TGTGCCAGCAGTGAACCCATTGCGGGTACAGATACGCAGTATTTT; CDR3 protein: CASSEPIAGTDTQYF
D gene: TRBD2; V gene: TRBV2; J gene: TRBJ2-7; clone size: -; CDR3 length: 13; CDR3 DNA: TGTGCCAGCAAGACTAGCGGGAGTCTCGAGCAGTACTTC; CDR3 protein: CASKTSGSLEQYF
D gene: TRBD1; V gene: TRBV7-2; J gene: TRBJ1-1; clone size: -; CDR3 length: 14; CDR3 DNA: TGTGCCAGCAGAGGGGACAGGGGGAACACTGAAGCTTTCTTT; CDR3 protein: CASRGDRGNTEAFF
D gene: TRBD1; V gene: TRBV28; J gene: TRBJ1-1; clone size: -; CDR3 length: 16; CDR3 DNA: TGTGCCAGCAGTTTTGGGACAGGGGGCTTAGGGGGTGAAGCTTTCTTT; CDR3 protein: CASSFGTGGLGGEAFF
D gene: -; V gene: TRBV4-1; J gene: TRBJ2-7; clone size: -; CDR3 length: 10; CDR3 DNA: TGCGCCAGCAGTTCGGATAAGCAGTACTTC; CDR3 protein: CASSSDKQYF
D gene: -; V gene: TRBV5-4; J gene: TRBJ2-3; clone size: -; CDR3 length: 12; CDR3 DNA: TGTGCCAGCAGCTTGGTGGGAGGCGCGCAGTATTTT; CDR3 protein: CASSLVGGAQYF
D gene: TRBD2; V gene: TRBV5-6; J gene: TRBJ2-1; clone size: -; CDR3 length: 18; CDR3 DNA: TGTGCCAGCAGCTTGGCAGTGGGGCTAGCGGGATACTACAATGAGCAGTTCTTC; CDR3 protein: CASSLAVGLAGYYNEQFF
D gene: TRBD2; V gene: TRBV6-6; J gene: TRBJ2-5; clone size: once; CDR3 length: 15; CDR3 DNA: TGTGCCAGCACACTACTAGCGGGAGTTGGGGAGACCCAGTACTTC; CDR3 protein: CASTLLAGVGETQYF
D gene: -; V gene: TRBV18; J gene: TRBJ2-7; clone size: -; CDR3 length: 14; CDR3 DNA: TGTGCCAGCTCACCTCCCGGGACGCCCTACGAGCAGTACTTC; CDR3 protein: CASSPPGTPYEQYF
D gene: TRBD1; V gene: TRBV28; J gene: TRBJ2-7; clone size: -; CDR3 length: 14; CDR3 DNA: TGTGCCAGCAGTTTTGAAGGGGGCGCAGGCGAGCAGTACTTC; CDR3 protein: CASSFEGGAGEQYF
D gene: TRBD1; V gene: TRBV29-1; J gene: TRBJ2-5; clone size: -; CDR3 length: 18; CDR3 DNA: TGCAGCGTGATGCACCGGGACAGTCAACATCTGTACCAAGAGACCCAGTACTTC; CDR3 protein: CSVMHRDSQHLYQETQYF
D gene: -; V gene: TRBV18; J gene: TRBJ2-1; clone size: -; CDR3 length: 12; CDR3 DNA: TGTGCCAGCTCACCCGACTACAATGAGCAGTTCTTC; CDR3 protein: CASSPDYNEQFF
D gene: -; V gene: TRBV5-5; J gene: TRBJ2-6; clone size: -; CDR3 length: 15; CDR3 DNA: TGTGCCAGCAGCTTGTCCAGTACTGGGGCCAACGTCCTGACTTTC; CDR3 protein: CASSLSSTGANVLTF
D gene: -; V gene: TRBV30; J gene: TRBJ1-2; clone size: -; CDR3 length: 16; CDR3 DNA: TGTGCCTGGACCGGACAGTTCGGCCGCCCTAACTATGGCTACACCTTC; CDR3 protein: CAWTGQFGRPNYGYTF
D gene: -; V gene: TRBV13; J gene: TRBJ2-7; clone size: -; CDR3 length: 12; CDR3 DNA: TGTGCCAGCAGCGTCACAGGGTTCGAGCAGTACTTC; CDR3 protein: CASSVTGFEQYF
D gene: -; V gene: TRBV5-1; J gene: TRBJ2-1; clone size: -; CDR3 length: 15; CDR3 DNA: TGCGCCAGCAGCTTGCGACTTTCCCAGGGGAATGAGCAGTTCTTC; CDR3 protein: CASSLRLSQGNEQFF
D gene: -; V gene: TRBV7-9; J gene: TRBJ1-5; clone size: few; CDR3 length: 13; CDR3 DNA: TGTGCCAGCAGCCGAGGGCGGGATCAGCCCCAGCATTTT; CDR3 protein: CASSRGRDQPQHF
D gene: TRBD1; V gene: TRBV6-1; J gene: TRBJ2-3; clone size: -; CDR3 length: 14; CDR3 DNA: TGTGCCAGCAGTCGACAGGGGAGTGGAGATACGCAGTATTTT; CDR3 protein: CASSRQGSGDTQYF
D gene: -; V gene: TRBV29-1; J gene: TRBJ2-3; clone size: once; CDR3 length: 11; CDR3 DNA: TGCAGCATCAGACGCTCAGATACGCAGTATTTT; CDR3 protein: CSIRRSDTQYF
D gene: TRBD1; V gene: TRBV5-1; J gene: TRBJ2-5; clone size: -; CDR3 length: 13; CDR3 DNA: TGCGCCAGCAGCCCCGGACAGGTCGAGACCCAGTACTTC; CDR3 protein: CASSPGQVETQYF
D gene: TRBD1; V gene: TRBV11-3; J gene: TRBJ2-1; clone size: -; CDR3 length: 16; CDR3 DNA: TGTGCCAGCAGCTTAGATCAAGACAGGGGGCGAGGTGAGCAGTTCTTC; CDR3 protein: CASSLDQDRGRGEQFF
D gene: TRBD2; V gene: TRBV2; J gene: TRBJ2-5; clone size: -; CDR3 length: 15; CDR3 DNA: TGTGCCAGCAGTACGCTAGCGGGACTACAAGAGACCCAGTACTTC; CDR3 protein: CASSTLAGLQETQYF
D gene: -; V gene: TRBV30; J gene: TRBJ1-1; clone size: -; CDR3 length: 13; CDR3 DNA: TGTGCCTGGAGTGTATATAGGAACACTGAAGCTTTCTTT; CDR3 protein: CAWSVYRNTEAFF
D gene: TRBD2; V gene: TRBV7-9; J gene: TRBJ2-5; clone size: -; CDR3 length: 15; CDR3 DNA: TGTGCCAGCAGCTTACGGCTAGCGGGGGCAGAGACCCAGTACTTC; CDR3 protein: CASSLRLAGAETQYF
D gene: TRBD1; V gene: TRBV19; J gene: TRBJ1-2; clone size: -; CDR3 length: 14; CDR3 DNA: TGTGCCAGTAGTGACGGACAGGGGATTTATGGCTACACCTTC; CDR3 protein: CASSDGQGIYGYTF
D gene: -; V gene: TRBV30; J gene: TRBJ2-2; clone size: -; CDR3 length: 16; CDR3 DNA: TGTGCCTGGAGTGGGGGCAATAGGGCGAACACCGGGGAGCTGTTTTTT; CDR3 protein: CAWSGGNRANTGELFF
D gene: -; V gene: TRBV21-1; J gene: TRBJ2-5; clone size: -; CDR3 length: 19; CDR3 DNA: TGTGCCAGCAGCAAAGGGGGCGAAAAAGGACAGAACTCCGAAGAGACCCAGTACTTC; CDR3 protein: CASSKGGEKGQNSEETQYF
D gene: TRBD1; V gene: TRBV5-1; J gene: TRBJ2-5; clone size: once; CDR3 length: 14; CDR3 DNA: TGCGCCAGCAGCTTGGACAGGGGTGAGGGGACCCAGTACTTC; CDR3 protein: CASSLDRGEGTQYF
D gene: TRBD1; V gene: TRBV18; J gene: TRBJ1-1; clone size: once; CDR3 length: 15; CDR3 DNA: TGTGCCAGCTCACCAACGCAGGGGGCGGGCACTGAAGCTTTCTTT; CDR3 protein: CASSPTQGAGTEAFF
D gene: -; V gene: TRBV19; J gene: TRBJ2-5; clone size: -; CDR3 length: 14; CDR3 DNA: TGTGCCAGCAGAGGATGGGGGTCGGATGAGACCCAGTACTTC; CDR3 protein: CASRGWGSDETQYF
D gene: -; V gene: TRBV5-1; J gene: TRBJ1-2; clone size: -; CDR3 length: 13; CDR3 DNA: TGCGCCAGCAGCCAAAAGGGGGAGCTCGGCTACACCTTC; CDR3 protein: CASSQKGELGYTF
D gene: -; V gene: TRBV4-1; J gene: TRBJ2-1; clone size: -; CDR3 length: 15; CDR3 DNA: TGCGCCAGCAGCCTGGATAGAAGAGGGCGGAATGAGCAGTTCTTC; CDR3 protein: CASSLDRRGRNEQFF
D gene: TRBD1; V gene: TRBV30; J gene: TRBJ1-5; clone size: -; CDR3 length: 17; CDR3 DNA: TGTGCCTGGAGTGTGAAACAGGGGGCGGGAAGCAATCAGCCCCAGCATTTT; CDR3 protein: CAWSVKQGAGSNQPQHF
D gene: TRBD2; V gene: TRBV7-2; J gene: TRBJ2-5; clone size: -; CDR3 length: 15; CDR3 DNA: TGTGCCAGCAGCTTTACCGGGACTAGCGGGGAGACCCAGTACTTC; CDR3 protein: CASSFTGTSGETQYF
D gene: -; V gene: TRBV7-2; J gene: TRBJ1-5; clone size: -; CDR3 length: 15; CDR3 DNA: TGTGCCAGCAGCTCGGTGGGGCAGGGCAATCAGCCCCAGCATTTT; CDR3 protein: CASSSVGQGNQPQHF
D gene: -; V gene: TRBV28; J gene: TRBJ1-5; clone size: -; CDR3 length: 17; CDR3 DNA: TGTGCCAGCAGTTCCCCCAACAGATTCTATAGCAATCAGCCCCAGCATTTT; CDR3 protein: CASSSPNRFYSNQPQHF
D gene: -; V gene: TRBV7-8; J gene: TRBJ2-5; clone size: many; CDR3 length: 15; CDR3 DNA: TGTGCCAGCAGCTTAGGAGCTAGATACCAAGAGACCCAGTACTTC; CDR3 protein: CASSLGARYQETQYF
D gene: TRBD2; V gene: TRBV10-3; J gene: TRBJ2-2; clone size: -; CDR3 length: 16; CDR3 DNA: TGTGCCATCAGTGAGTCCGCGGGAGGAAGTACCGGGGAGCTGTTTTTT; CDR3 protein: CAISESAGGSTGELFF
D gene: TRBD1; V gene: TRBV2; J gene: TRBJ2-5; clone size: -; CDR3 length: 14; CDR3 DNA: TGTGCCAGCCGTCGAGAGGGACAGATAGAGACCCAGTACTTC; CDR3 protein: CASRREGQIETQYF
D gene: -; V gene: TRBV10-3; J gene: TRBJ1-2; clone size: -; CDR3 length: 13; CDR3 DNA: TGTGCCATCAGTGATACAGCGAACTATGGCTACACCTTC; CDR3 protein: CAISDTANYGYTF
D gene: -; V gene: TRBV4-3; J gene: TRBJ2-1; clone size: -; CDR3 length: 15; CDR3 DNA: TGCGCCAGCAGCCAAGAGAAAAGCTCCTACAATGAGCAGTTCTTC; CDR3 protein: CASSQEKSSYNEQFF
D gene: -; V gene: TRBV6-5; J gene: TRBJ2-1; clone size: few; CDR3 length: 11; CDR3 DNA: TGTGCCAGCAGGTACTACAATGAGCAGTTCTTC; CDR3 protein: CASRYYNEQFF
D gene: -; V gene: TRBV5-1; J gene: TRBJ1-5; clone size: once; CDR3 length: 15; CDR3 DNA: TGCGCCAGCAGACTCACAGCAAATCTCAATCAGCCCCAGCATTTT; CDR3 protein: CASRLTANLNQPQHF
D gene: -; V gene: TRBV18; J gene: TRBJ2-3; clone size: -; CDR3 length: 15; CDR3 DNA: TGTGCCAGCTCACCTTCACAGGAATCAGCAGATACGCAGTATTTT; CDR3 protein: CASSPSQESADTQYF
D gene: TRBD2; V gene: TRBV4-3; J gene: TRBJ2-3; clone size: -; CDR3 length: 15; CDR3 DNA: TGCGCCAGCAGCCCCGGGACTAGCGGGGGTGTTACGCAGTATTTT; CDR3 protein: CASSPGTSGGVTQYF
D gene: -; V gene: TRBV28; J gene: TRBJ1-5; clone size: -; CDR3 length: 14; CDR3 DNA: TGTGCCAGCAGTGCGGGACCCTTGCATCAGCCCCAGCATTTT; CDR3 protein: CASSAGPLHQPQHF
D gene: -; V gene: TRBV30; J gene: TRBJ1-6; clone size: -; CDR3 length: 14; CDR3 DNA: TGTGCCTGGAGTGCGGGTTCCTATAATTCACCCCTCCACTTT; CDR3 protein: CAWSAGSYNSPLHF
D gene: -; V gene: TRBV28; J gene: TRBJ2-7; clone size: -; CDR3 length: 13; CDR3 DNA: TGTGCCAGCGAAACAGGGAAGACCTACGAGCAGTACTTC; CDR3 protein: CASETGKTYEQYF
D gene: -; V gene: TRBV18; J gene: TRBJ2-3; clone size: -; CDR3 length: 10; CDR3 DNA: TGTGCCAGCTCCGAAGATACGCAGTATTTT; CDR3 protein: CASSEDTQYF